The clone carrying this TCR beta chain was observed a few times. The source of the sample is a study of Ad26.COV2.S vaccination and SARS-CoV-2 variants. Treatment indicated: 15 to 20 received Ad26.COV2.S at low or high dose, single or two shots; about 5 received placebo; per-sample allocation not given. Vaccine and placebo recipients were sampled on day 63 after the first injection. Sequencing used immunoSEQ multiplex PCR; TCRdb keeps in-frame clones, though not all of them. The table lists a few hundred thousand clones, more than 75% of them singletons. Trimming pared 10 bases from V and 9 bases from J, leaving 16 bases between. This CDR3 region has 13 residues. Germline V gene lookup returns CDR1 SNHLY and CDR2 FYNNEI.

This chain uses TRBV2 with TRBJ1-6; a weak D match, TRBD1 (5 bases). This sample comprised peripheral blood, obtained in a trial of Ad26.COV2.S vaccine versus placebo. This receptor was taken from a person between 18 and 60 years old who received the Ad26.COV2.S COVID-19 vaccine or a placebo. Written as DNA, the CDR3 is TGTGCCACCTGGGGGGGGAGAGGTTCACCCCTCCACTTT. Its translation: CATWGGRGSPLHF.